This TCR beta chain was sequenced for a study of control samples from healthy donors and cancer patients. Libraries were prepared by immunoSEQ multiplex PCR; TCRdb keeps only in-frame clonotypes and omits some of them. The table shows fewer than 95,000 clones, with about 89% occurring only once. The germline V gene has CDR1 MGHRA and CDR2 YSYEKL. Between the trimmed V and J ends, which lost 2 bases and 6 bases, there was a span of 17 bases. The CDR3 is 16 amino acids. Sequencing was done on a sample of blood. The clonotype originates from a man aged 30 to 39 in good health. The chain is built from TRBV4-1 and TRBJ1-5; D possibly corresponds to TRBD1 (5 bases). CDR3 sequence: CASSQKGMGGIQPQHF. The DNA of the CDR3 is TGCGCCAGCAGCCAAAAAGGGATGGGGGGAATTCAGCCCCAGCATTTT.